The 3 T cell receptor beta chains given below trace back to one sample, sequenced in a study of T cells after yellow fever vaccination. TCRdb reprocessed the 5' RACE reads with MiXCR, giving one entry per CDR3 protein. The top ten clones hold more than 2.5% of a sample with 110,000 or so distinct CDR3 sequences, more than 5.5% of them seen once. The sequenced sample was CD4+ T cells sorted from PBMCs, obtained 45 days after the first yellow fever vaccination. The receptors come from a young man who received the YFV17D yellow fever vaccine.

In its sample, this clonotype was seen many times. The chain employs TRBV4-3 and TRBJ2-3; TRBD2 aligns across 8 bases. V was clipped by 1 base and J by 6 bases; unmatched bases: 9. This CDR3 is 16 amino acids long. Germline-derived CDR1 and CDR2 are LGHNA and YSLEER. The CDR3 reads CASSQGPGLEPDTQYF. The DNA for the CDR3 is TGCGCCAGCAGCCAAGGACCGGGACTAGAACCCGATACGCAGTATTTT.

This clonotype has ten or more counts. V gene TRBV5-1 combines with J gene TRBJ1-2; 7 positions match TRBD1. CDR3 length: 15 residues. The ends lost 4 bases at V and 1 base at J; junction bases unmatched: 7. Germline CDR1 SGHRS, CDR2 YFSETQ. Here the CDR3 DNA reads TGCGCCAGCAGCATCGGGACAGCGAATAACTATGGCTACACCTTC. Protein: CASSIGTANNYGYTF.

Ten or more counts support this clonotype. The chain employs TRBV10-3 and TRBJ2-5; D is possibly TRBD2 (6 bases). The CDR3 is made up of 15 amino acids. Germline-derived CDR1 and CDR2 are ENHRY and SYGVKD. Deletions cut 3 bases from V and 4 bases from J, with 15 bases between. The CDR3 DNA is TGTGCCATCAGTGATGCGACCCGGAGGGCAGAGACCCAGTACTTC. Translated: CAISDATRRAETQYF.